Following are 5 T cell receptor beta chains from one sample sequenced in a study of T cell responses to AZD1222 COVID-19 vaccine. Data came from immunoSEQ multiplex PCR; TCRdb stores just in-frame clones and leaves some out. This table holds 130,000 to 150,000 clones, roughly nine tenths found once. Sequencing used peripheral blood, obtained 28 days after the second AZD1222 dose. These receptors all come from an adult who received the AZD1222 COVID-19 vaccine.

The rearrangement uses TRBV19 and TRBJ2-1; D possibly corresponds to TRBD2 (6 bases). The germline V gene encodes CDR1 LNHDA and CDR2 SQIVND (reference sequence). Trimming shortened V by 5 bases and J by 8 bases, and 13 bases separated the two germline ends. This CDR3 is built from 13 residues. As DNA, the CDR3 is TGTGCCAGTAGTCCGGGAGTAAACGATGAGCAGTTCTTC. Translation: CASSPGVNDEQFF.

The chain is built from TRBV4-1 and TRBJ2-5; D is undetermined. This CDR3 has 13 amino acids. The ends were cut back, 1 base at V and 5 bases at J, with 8 bases in the middle. The germline CDR1 and CDR2 sequences are MGHRA and YSYEKL. Here the CDR3 DNA reads TGCGCCAGCAGCCAAGGGGTACTGGAGACCCAGTACTTC. Translated, it gives CASSQGVLETQYF.

This clone was counted a few times. The chain links TRBV19 to TRBJ1-5; unclear D gene. CDR1 is LNHDA, CDR2 SQIVND, per germline (reference sequence). Trimming left V 11 bases short and J 2 bases short, with 10 bases between. The CDR3 consists of 12 residues. CDR3 nucleotide sequence: TGTGCCGGTGGTGGGGGCAATCAGCCCCAGCATTTT. Amino acid sequence: CAGGGGNQPQHF.

V gene TRBV7-2 combines with J gene TRBJ2-7; 7 positions match TRBD2. CDR3 size: 15 residues. The germline V gene has CDR1 SGHTA and CDR2 FQGNSA. With V trimmed by 4 bases and J by 0 bases, 6 bases remained unmatched. CDR3 nucleotide sequence: TGTGCCAGCAGCTCCCAGCTAGCGGACTCCTACGAGCAGTACTTC. Residues: CASSSQLADSYEQYF.

The gene calls are TRBV19 and TRBJ1-2; 7 positions agree with TRBD1. With 9 bases clipped from V and 5 bases from J, the junction kept 6 bases outside the gene matches. CDR1 LNHDA and CDR2 SQIVND come from the germline V gene (reference sequence). This CDR3 has 12 amino acids. CDR3 loop: CASRGTEYGYTF. The CDR3 DNA sequence: TGTGCCAGCAGGGGGACAGAGTATGGCTACACCTTC.